Listed below are T cell receptor beta chains from one sample, sequenced in a study of T-cell reconstitution after alpha-beta-depleted transplantation in children. TCRdb used MiXCR to reprocess the PCR reads, holding one entry per CDR3 protein. The sample yields a few hundred thousand distinct CDR3 sequences, 25% to 30% seen once. The sample here was PBMCs, taken before TCRalphabeta/CD19-depleted stem cell transplant. The receptors here all came from a boy under two years old with Wiskott-Aldrich syndrome, due to receive a stem cell transplant. Each CDR3 is given with its conserved first and last residue. D genes are given only for firm matches. Clone size appears in some rows only: once, few, many, or a class for an expanded clone.

>-|few|TRBJ2-1|TRBV5-1
CASSLGATHNEQFF
TGCGCCAGCAGCTTGGGGGCAACCCACAATGAGCAGTTCTTC
>-|once|TRBJ2-5|TRBV5-1
CASSLIRTAQETQYF
TGCGCCAGCAGCTTGATCAGGACAGCCCAAGAGACCCAGTACTTC
>-|-|TRBJ2-5|TRBV3-1
CASSLFVGEETQYF
TGTGCCAGCAGCCTATTCGTTGGGGAAGAGACCCAGTACTTC
>-|-|TRBJ1-6|TRBV7-6
CASSLGWPNSPLHF
TGTGCCAGCAGCTTAGGGTGGCCTAATTCACCCCTCCACTTT
>-|many|TRBJ1-1|TRBV5-1
CASSFQGLNTEAFF
TGTGCCAGCAGTTTTCAGGGACTGAACACTGAAGCTTTCTTT
>-|few|TRBJ2-7|TRBV20-1
CSARHVSYEQYF
TGCAGTGCCCGACACGTATCCTACGAGCAGTACTTC
>TRBD2|few|TRBJ2-4|TRBV6-5
CASSWDRQLGLAGGLAKNIQYF
TGTGCCAGCAGTTGGGACCGTCAACTGGGACTAGCGGGAGGCCTAGCCAAAAACATTCAGTACTTC
>-|few|TRBJ2-3|TRBV12-3/TRBV12-4
CASSLSGNADTQYF
TGTGCCAGCAGTTTGTCGGGGAACGCAGATACGCAGTATTTT
>-|-|TRBJ2-6|TRBV3-1
CASSQRRTSGANVLTF
TGTGCCAGCAGCCAGAGACGGACCTCTGGGGCCAACGTCCTGACTTTC
>-|-|TRBJ2-7|TRBV20-1
CSASFRVVEQYF
TGCAGTGCTAGTTTCAGGGTAGTTGAGCAGTACTTC
>TRBD2|-|TRBJ2-1|TRBV6-1
CASRPGLTNYNEQFF
TGTGCCAGCAGACCGGGACTAACAAACTACAATGAGCAGTTCTTC
>TRBD2|few|TRBJ2-3|TRBV5-1
CASSKTQGGLAAFTDTQYF
TGCGCCAGCAGCAAAACCCAAGGTGGACTAGCGGCTTTCACAGATACGCAGTATTTT
>-|-|TRBJ2-2|TRBV5-1
CASSSGSTGELFF
TGCGCCAGCAGCTCCGGCAGCACCGGGGAGCTGTTTTTT
>TRBD2|-|TRBJ2-3|TRBV5-1
CASSSGLAGGTDTQYF
TGCGCCAGCAGCTCCGGACTAGCGGGAGGCACAGATACGCAGTATTTT
>-|few|TRBJ2-7|TRBV11-3
CASSFGSDDYEQYF
TGTGCCAGCAGCTTCGGTTCAGATGACTACGAGCAGTACTTC
>-|few|TRBJ1-5|TRBV9
CASSNGTLSNQPQHF
TGTGCCAGCAGCAACGGGACCCTCAGCAATCAGCCCCAGCATTTT
>-|-|TRBJ2-1|TRBV20-1
CSANNNEQFF
TGCAGTGCTAACAACAATGAGCAGTTCTTC
>TRBD2|-|TRBJ2-1|TRBV9
CASSVTAGGYNEQFF
TGTGCCAGCAGCGTCACAGCGGGAGGTTACAATGAGCAGTTCTTC
>-|few|TRBJ2-3|TRBV29-1
CSVAGGPSTDTQYF
TGCAGCGTTGCTGGAGGGCCTAGCACAGATACGCAGTATTTT
>-|few|TRBJ2-2|TRBV10-2
CASSGTSPSNTGELFF
TGCGCCAGCAGTGGAACTAGCCCCTCGAACACCGGGGAGCTGTTTTTT
>-|-|TRBJ2-1|TRBV7-2
CASSDRLSRGFF
TGTGCCAGCAGCGACAGACTCTCCCGGGGGTTCTTC
>TRBD1|-|TRBJ1-1|TRBV20-1
CSAPGQGGTEAFF
TGCAGTGCTCCGGGACAGGGGGGCACTGAAGCTTTCTTT
>-|few|TRBJ2-7|TRBV10-3
CAISESVGGSLSYEQYF
TGTGCCATCAGTGAGTCTGTAGGAGGGAGCCTTAGCTACGAGCAGTACTTC
>TRBD2|-|TRBJ2-7|TRBV5-1
CASSVSTSEAYEQYF
TGCGCCAGCAGCGTATCGACTAGCGAGGCCTACGAGCAGTACTTC
>-|once|TRBJ1-1|TRBV5-1
CASSLRWASTEAFF
TGCGCCAGCAGCTTGCGGTGGGCCAGCACTGAAGCTTTCTTT
>-|-|TRBJ2-7|TRBV5-1
CASSQGAGGVHSYEQYF
TGCGCCAGCTCCCAAGGGGCAGGCGGGGTTCACTCCTACGAGCAGTACTTC
>-|few|TRBJ2-6|TRBV7-2
CASSYQAFSGANVLTF
TGTGCCAGCAGCTACCAGGCGTTCTCTGGGGCCAACGTCCTGACTTTC